The following is a TCR beta chain sequence with its context. This entry belongs to a study of blood T cell repertoires in COVID-19. Study as a whole: From the United States, Italy and Spain came samples of acute and convalescent COVID-19. T cells, B-cell-depleted T cells, or PBMCs provided the cDNA or gDNA that served as material.

Original methodology: Estimation of nucleated cell counts relied on the amplification of reference gene primers. The protocol was immunoSEQ multiplex PCR, while the TCRdb copy is restricted to in-frame clones and leaves out a portion. V, J and clone size derive from that table, while D and trimming were established from the DNA sequence. This table holds 150,000 or so clones, 90% found once. The specimen sequenced was peripheral blood. This receptor was identified in a man in his fifties or sixties with active or convalescent COVID-19.

The CDR3 sequence is CASSPQGSEAFF. CDR3 sequence (DNA): TGTGCCAGCAGCCCACAGGGTTCTGAAGCTTTCTTT. V is TRBV7-2 and J is TRBJ1-1; tentative D call: TRBD1 (6 bases). This CDR3 spans 12 amino acids. CDR1 and CDR2 (germline): SGHTA, FQGNSA. The V end lost 5 bases, the J end lost 6 bases, and 10 bases lay between the germline ends.